This TCR beta chain was sequenced during a study of blood T cell repertoires in COVID-19. Turning to the study itself: Specimens from acute and convalescent COVID-19 originated in the United States, Italy and Spain. In each case, the material was cDNA or gDNA derived from T cells, B-cell-depleted T cells, or PBMCs.

Seattle patient enrollment occurred during active infection, with longitudinal follow-up thereafter. Original analysis: Counts of nucleated cells, estimated from reference gene primer amplification, were obtained. Repertoires were generated with immunoSEQ multiplex PCR, while TCRdb's copy carries only in-frame clones and drops some. D and trimming come from the DNA, and the V and J calls and clone size come from that table. The data hold roughly 200,000 clones, with roughly four fifths observed a single time. Germline V gives CDR1 MNHEY, CDR2 SVGAGI. With 7 bases removed from V and 6 bases from J, the gap between germline ends came to 14 bases. The CDR3 is 13 residues long.

Sequencing was carried out using peripheral blood. The sequence was collected from a woman in her forties with COVID-19, enrolled during active disease. The rearrangement links TRBV6-5 to TRBJ2-3; D is unclear. CDR3 region: CASMIASGDTQYF. CDR3 sequence (DNA): TGTGCCAGCATGATTGCCTCCGGGGATACGCAGTATTTT.